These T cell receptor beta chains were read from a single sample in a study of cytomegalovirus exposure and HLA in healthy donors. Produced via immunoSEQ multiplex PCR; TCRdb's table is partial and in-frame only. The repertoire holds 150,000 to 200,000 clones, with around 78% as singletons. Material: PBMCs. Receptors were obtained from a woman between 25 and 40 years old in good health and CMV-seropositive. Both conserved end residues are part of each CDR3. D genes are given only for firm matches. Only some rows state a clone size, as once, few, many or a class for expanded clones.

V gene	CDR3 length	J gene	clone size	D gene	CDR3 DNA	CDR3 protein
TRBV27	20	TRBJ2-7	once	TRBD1	TGTGCCAGCATGCACCGGGACAGGGCTTCCCGGGACAGGAGCTCCTACGAGCAGTACTTC	CASMHRDRASRDRSSYEQYF
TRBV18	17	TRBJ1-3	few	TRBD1	TGTGCCAGCTCACCAATTGGACAGGAGAGCTCTGGAAACACCATATATTTT	CASSPIGQESSGNTIYF
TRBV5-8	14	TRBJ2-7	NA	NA	TGTGCCAGCACTCCCGGGGTTATTCTCAACGAGCAGTACTTC	CASTPGVILNEQYF
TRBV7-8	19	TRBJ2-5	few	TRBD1	TGTGCCAGCAGGCCGGGACAGGGGGCAACACGATCCTGGCAAGAGACCCAGTACTTC	CASRPGQGATRSWQETQYF
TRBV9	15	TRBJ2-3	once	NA	TGTGCCAGCAGCGTACGTCAGTTTAGCACAGATACGCAGTATTTT	CASSVRQFSTDTQYF
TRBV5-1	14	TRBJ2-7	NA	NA	TGCGCCAGCAGCGACCCAGGACAATCTTACGAGCAGTACTTC	CASSDPGQSYEQYF
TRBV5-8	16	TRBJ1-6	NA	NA	TGTGCCAGCATCAAACCAGGAAGCTCCTATAATTCACCCCTCCACTTT	CASIKPGSSYNSPLHF
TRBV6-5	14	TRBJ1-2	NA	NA	TGTGCCAGCAGGCCGTGGGGCAGGGGTTATGGCTACACCTTC	CASRPWGRGYGYTF
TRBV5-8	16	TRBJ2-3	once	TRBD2	TGTGCCAGCAGCGATACTAGCGGGGGATGGATGAATACGCAGTATTTT	CASSDTSGGWMNTQYF
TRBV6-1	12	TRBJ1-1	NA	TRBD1	TGTGCCAGCTCGACAGGGAATACTGAAGCTTTCTTT	CASSTGNTEAFF
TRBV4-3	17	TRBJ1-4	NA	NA	TGCGCCAGCAGCATCCAACGCCAGGCTGCAACTAATGAAAAACTGTTTTTT	CASSIQRQAATNEKLFF
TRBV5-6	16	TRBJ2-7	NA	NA	TGTGCCAGCAGCTTGGCCCCGCGCCTTAGAGAGGGCGAGCAGTACTTC	CASSLAPRLREGEQYF
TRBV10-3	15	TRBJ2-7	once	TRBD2	TGTGCCATCCGACGACTAGCGGGAGAGGCATACGAGCAGTACTTC	CAIRRLAGEAYEQYF
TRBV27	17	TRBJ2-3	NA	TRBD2	TGTGCCAGCAGTCCTCTCCGCGGGGGTACTAGCACAGATACGCAGTATTTT	CASSPLRGGTSTDTQYF
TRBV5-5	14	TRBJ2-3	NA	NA	TGTGCCAGCAGCTTGGTGGGGGGGCCGGATACGCAGTATTTT	CASSLVGGPDTQYF
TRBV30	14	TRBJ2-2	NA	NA	TGTGCCTGGAGGTTGGGACTGAATACCGGGGAGCTGTTTTTT	CAWRLGLNTGELFF
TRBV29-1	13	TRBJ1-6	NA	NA	TGCAGCGTTGCGACAGCCCCTAATTCACCCCTCCACTTT	CSVATAPNSPLHF
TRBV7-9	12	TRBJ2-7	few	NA	TGTGCCAGCAGCCCCCGAGAATACGAGCAGTACTTC	CASSPREYEQYF
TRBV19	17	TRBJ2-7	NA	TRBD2	TGTGCCAGTAGTATTGCTAGCGGGAGGGCCGTATCCTACGAGCAGTACTTC	CASSIASGRAVSYEQYF
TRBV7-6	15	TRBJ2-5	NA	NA	TGTGCCAGCAGCCCGCCCACTGGGGGGTCGGAGACCCAGTACTTC	CASSPPTGGSETQYF
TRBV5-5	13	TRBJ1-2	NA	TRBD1	TGTGCCAGCAGCCAGGGACAGGGCTATGGCTACACCTTC	CASSQGQGYGYTF
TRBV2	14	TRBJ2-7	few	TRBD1	TGTGCCAGCAGTGTGGGACAGTTCTATTACGAGCAGTACTTC	CASSVGQFYYEQYF
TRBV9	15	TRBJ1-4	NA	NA	TGTGCCAGCAGCGTGTCGGGGTCTAGTTGGGAAAAACTGTTTTTT	CASSVSGSSWEKLFF
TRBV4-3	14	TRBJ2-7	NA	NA	TGCGCCAGCAGCCCGTCAGGGCGGTCCTACGAGCAGTACTTC	CASSPSGRSYEQYF
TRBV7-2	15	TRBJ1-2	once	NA	TGTGCTAAAATGGGGGGGTACTCATCCAACTATGGCTACACCTTC	CAKMGGYSSNYGYTF
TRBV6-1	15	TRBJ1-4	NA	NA	TGTGCCAGCAGCGAACAGACAGCAACTAATGAAAAACTGTTTTTT	CASSEQTATNEKLFF
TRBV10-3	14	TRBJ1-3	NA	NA	TGTGCCACTAAGGAACAGAACTCTGGAAACACCATATATTTT	CATKEQNSGNTIYF
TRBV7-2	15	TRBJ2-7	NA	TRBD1	TGTGCCAGCAGCTACCGCCGGGACAGGGGATACGAGCAGTACTTC	CASSYRRDRGYEQYF
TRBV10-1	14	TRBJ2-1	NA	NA	TGCGCCAGCAGTGAGTCGACTACGGGCAATGAGCAGTTCTTC	CASSESTTGNEQFF
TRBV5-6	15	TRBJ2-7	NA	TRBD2	TGTGCCAGCAGCCAGGGAGGGTTAGCTTCCTACGAGCAGTACTTC	CASSQGGLASYEQYF
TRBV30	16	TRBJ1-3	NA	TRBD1	TGTGCCTGGCAAACACTCCAGGGGGCTTCTGGAAACACCATATATTTT	CAWQTLQGASGNTIYF
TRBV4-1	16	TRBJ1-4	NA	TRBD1	TGCGCCAGCAGCCAAACCGGGACAGCTTATAATGAAAAACTGTTTTTT	CASSQTGTAYNEKLFF
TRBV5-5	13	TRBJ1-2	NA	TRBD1	TGTGCCAGCAGCCCGGACAGGGCCCTAGGTCTCACCTTC	CASSPDRALGLTF
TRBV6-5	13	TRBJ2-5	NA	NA	TGTGCCAGCAGTCAAGGGGCCGGGCCGACCCAGTACTTC	CASSQGAGPTQYF
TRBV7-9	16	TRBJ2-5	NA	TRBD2	TGTGCCAGCACCCCTACCGGACTAGCGGGAGTGGAGACCCAGTACTTC	CASTPTGLAGVETQYF
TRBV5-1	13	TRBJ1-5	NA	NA	TGCGCCAGCAGCTTACAGGGCAATCAGCCCCAGCATTTT	CASSLQGNQPQHF
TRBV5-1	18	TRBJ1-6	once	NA	TGCGCCAGCAGCTTGGACGAAAGGCAGGATCGTCGAAATTCACCCCTCCACTTT	CASSLDERQDRRNSPLHF
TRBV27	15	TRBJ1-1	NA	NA	TGTGCCAGCAGTTTCCTCCGACAGGAGAACACTGAAGCTTTCTTT	CASSFLRQENTEAFF
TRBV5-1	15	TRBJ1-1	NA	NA	TGCGCCAGCAGCACACTGGGACTCCTGAACACTGAAGCTTTCTTT	CASSTLGLLNTEAFF
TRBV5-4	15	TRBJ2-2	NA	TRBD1	TGTGCCAGCAGCTCCGACAGGGGGCGCACCGGGGAGCTGTTTTTT	CASSSDRGRTGELFF
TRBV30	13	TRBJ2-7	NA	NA	TGTGCCTGGGCCCAGGGTTTATTCTACGAGCAGTACTTC	CAWAQGLFYEQYF
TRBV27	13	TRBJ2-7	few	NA	TGTGCCAGCAGTTTTGCAGGATCCTACGAGCAGTACTTC	CASSFAGSYEQYF
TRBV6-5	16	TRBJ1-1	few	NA	TGTGCCAGCAGTTACCCCCCGGCAGGGCAGGGGACTGAAGCTTTCTTT	CASSYPPAGQGTEAFF
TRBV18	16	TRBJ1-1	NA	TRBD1	TGTGCCAGCTCCCAGCGGACAGGCCAAGTGAACACTGAAGCTTTCTTT	CASSQRTGQVNTEAFF
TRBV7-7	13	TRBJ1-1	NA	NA	TGTGCCAGCAGCCAATCATTGAACACTGAAGCTTTCTTT	CASSQSLNTEAFF
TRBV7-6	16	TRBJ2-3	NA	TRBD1	TGTGCCAGCAGCTTAGGGACAGGGGGCGGCACAGATACGCAGTATTTT	CASSLGTGGGTDTQYF
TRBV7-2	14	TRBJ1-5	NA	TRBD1	TGTGCCAGCAGCCCCGACAGGGCTGGTCAGCCCCAGCATTTT	CASSPDRAGQPQHF
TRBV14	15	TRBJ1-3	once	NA	TGTGCCAGCAGCCCAACAGGGATCCGGGGAAACACCATATATTTT	CASSPTGIRGNTIYF
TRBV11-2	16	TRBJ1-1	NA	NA	TGTGCCAGCAGCTTAGTATTCGGCAGGCGGGCCGCTGAAGCTTTCTTT	CASSLVFGRRAAEAFF
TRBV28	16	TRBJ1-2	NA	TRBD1	TGTGCCAGCAGGAAATACACAGGGGGGAAGAGCTATGGCTACACCTTC	CASRKYTGGKSYGYTF
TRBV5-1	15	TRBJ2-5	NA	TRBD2	TGCGCCAGCAGCCCTCGTGGGGGGGAGAAAGAGACCCAGTACTTC	CASSPRGGEKETQYF
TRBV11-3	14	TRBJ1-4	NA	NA	TGTGCCAGCAGCTTAGGACAGGCGGAAGAAAAACTGTTTTTT	CASSLGQAEEKLFF
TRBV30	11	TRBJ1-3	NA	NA	TGTGCCTGGAAGGGGGGAAACACCATATATTTT	CAWKGGNTIYF